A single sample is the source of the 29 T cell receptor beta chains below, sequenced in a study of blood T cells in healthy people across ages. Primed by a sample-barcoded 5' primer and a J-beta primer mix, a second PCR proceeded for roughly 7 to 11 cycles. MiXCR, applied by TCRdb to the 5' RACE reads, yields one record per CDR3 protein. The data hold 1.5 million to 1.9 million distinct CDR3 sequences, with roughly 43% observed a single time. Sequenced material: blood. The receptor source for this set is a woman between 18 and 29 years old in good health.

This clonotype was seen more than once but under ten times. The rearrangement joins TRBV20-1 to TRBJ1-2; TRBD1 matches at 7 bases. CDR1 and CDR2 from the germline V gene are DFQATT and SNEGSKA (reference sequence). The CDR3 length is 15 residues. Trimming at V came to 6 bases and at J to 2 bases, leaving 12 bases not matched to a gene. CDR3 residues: CSAPGLGGLNYGYTF. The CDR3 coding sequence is TGCAGTGCCCCCGGGTTAGGGGGCCTGAACTATGGCTACACCTTC.

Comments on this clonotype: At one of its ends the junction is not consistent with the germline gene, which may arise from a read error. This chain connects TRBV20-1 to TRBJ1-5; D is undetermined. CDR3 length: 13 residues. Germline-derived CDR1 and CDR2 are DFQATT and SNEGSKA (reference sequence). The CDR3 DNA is TGCAGGGCTAGAAAGCCTAGCAATCAGCCCCAGCATTTT. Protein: CRARKPSNQPQHF.

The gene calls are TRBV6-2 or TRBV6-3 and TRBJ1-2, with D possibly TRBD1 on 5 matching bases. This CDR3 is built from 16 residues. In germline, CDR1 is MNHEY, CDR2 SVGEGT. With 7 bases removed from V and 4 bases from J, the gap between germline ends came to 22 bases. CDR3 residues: CASTQPERGGRYGYTF. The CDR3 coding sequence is TGTGCCAGCACCCAACCGGAGAGGGGTGGACGCTATGGCTACACCTTC.

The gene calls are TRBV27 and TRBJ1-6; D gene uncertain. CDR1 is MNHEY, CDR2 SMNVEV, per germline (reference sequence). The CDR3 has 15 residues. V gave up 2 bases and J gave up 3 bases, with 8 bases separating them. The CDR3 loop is CASSLGAFYNSPLHF. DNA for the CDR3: TGTGCCAGCAGTTTAGGTGCCTTCTATAATTCACCCCTCCACTTT.

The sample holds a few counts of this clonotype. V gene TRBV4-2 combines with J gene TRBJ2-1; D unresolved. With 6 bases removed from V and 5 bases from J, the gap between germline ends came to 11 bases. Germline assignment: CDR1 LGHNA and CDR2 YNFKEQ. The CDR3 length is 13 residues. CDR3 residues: CASRLVGNNEQFF. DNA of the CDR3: TGTGCCAGCAGACTCGTGGGCAACAATGAGCAGTTCTTC.

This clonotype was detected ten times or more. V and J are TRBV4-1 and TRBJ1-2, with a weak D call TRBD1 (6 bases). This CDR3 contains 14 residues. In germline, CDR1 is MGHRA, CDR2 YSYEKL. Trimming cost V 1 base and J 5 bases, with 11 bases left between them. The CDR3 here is CASSQGQVAYGYTF. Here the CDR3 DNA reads TGCGCCAGCAGCCAAGGACAGGTTGCGTATGGCTACACCTTC.

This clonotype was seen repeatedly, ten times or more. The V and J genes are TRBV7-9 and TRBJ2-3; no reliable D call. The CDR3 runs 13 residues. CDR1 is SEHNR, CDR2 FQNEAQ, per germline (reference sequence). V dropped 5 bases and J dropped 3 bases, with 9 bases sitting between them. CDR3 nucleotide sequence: TGTGCCAGCAGCCCAAGGGTTACAGATACGCAGTATTTT. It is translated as CASSPRVTDTQYF. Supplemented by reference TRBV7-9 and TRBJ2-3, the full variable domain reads DTGVSQNPRHKITKRGQNVTFRCDPISEHNRLYWYRQTLGQGPEFLTYFQNEAQLEKSRLLSDRFSAERPKGSFSTLEIQRTEQGDSAMYLCASSPRVTDTQYFGPGTRLTVL.

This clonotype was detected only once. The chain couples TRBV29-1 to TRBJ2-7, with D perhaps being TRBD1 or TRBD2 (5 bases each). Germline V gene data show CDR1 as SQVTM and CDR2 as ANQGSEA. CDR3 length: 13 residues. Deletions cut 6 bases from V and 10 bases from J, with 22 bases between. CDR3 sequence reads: CSVMGRIQEAQYF. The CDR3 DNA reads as TGCAGCGTGATGGGACGGATCCAAGAGGCCCAGTACTTC.

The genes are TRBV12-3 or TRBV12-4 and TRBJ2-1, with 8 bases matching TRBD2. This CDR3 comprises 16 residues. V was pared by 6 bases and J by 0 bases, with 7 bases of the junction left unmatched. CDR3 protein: CASSRRLASSYNEQFF. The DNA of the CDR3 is TGTGCCAGCAGCAGAAGACTAGCGAGCTCCTACAATGAGCAGTTCTTC.

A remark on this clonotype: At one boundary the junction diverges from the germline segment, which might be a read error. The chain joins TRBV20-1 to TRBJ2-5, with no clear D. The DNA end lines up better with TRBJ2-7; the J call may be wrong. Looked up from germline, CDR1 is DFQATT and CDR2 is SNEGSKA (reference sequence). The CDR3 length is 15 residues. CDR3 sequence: CSARDLHLPSCEQYF. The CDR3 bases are TGCAGTGCTAGAGATCTCCACTTACCTTCCTGCGAGCAGTACTTC.

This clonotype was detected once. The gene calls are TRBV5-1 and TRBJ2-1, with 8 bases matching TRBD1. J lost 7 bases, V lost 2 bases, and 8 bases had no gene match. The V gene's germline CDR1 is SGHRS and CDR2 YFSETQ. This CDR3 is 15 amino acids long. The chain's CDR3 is CASSFRTGSGNEQFF. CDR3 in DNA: TGCGCCAGCAGCTTCAGGACAGGGTCAGGGAATGAGCAGTTCTTC.

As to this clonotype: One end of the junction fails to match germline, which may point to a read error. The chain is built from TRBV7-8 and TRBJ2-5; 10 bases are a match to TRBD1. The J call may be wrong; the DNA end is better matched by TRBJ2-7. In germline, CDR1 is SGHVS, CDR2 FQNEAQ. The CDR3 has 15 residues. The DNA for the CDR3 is TGTACCAGCAGCTTCACCGGGACAGGGGTCTACGAGCAGTACTTC. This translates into CTSSFTGTGVYEQYF.

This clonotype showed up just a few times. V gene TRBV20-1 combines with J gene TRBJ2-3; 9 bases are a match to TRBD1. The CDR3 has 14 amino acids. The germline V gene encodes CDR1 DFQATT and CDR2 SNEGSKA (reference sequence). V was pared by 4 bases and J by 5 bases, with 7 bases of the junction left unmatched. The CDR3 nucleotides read TGCAGTGCTAAAACGGACAGGGGAATAGATACGCAGTATTTT. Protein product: CSAKTDRGIDTQYF.

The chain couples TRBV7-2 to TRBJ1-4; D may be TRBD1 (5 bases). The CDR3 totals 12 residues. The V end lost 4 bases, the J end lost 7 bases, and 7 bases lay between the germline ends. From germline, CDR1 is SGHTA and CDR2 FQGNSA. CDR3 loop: CASSWGSEKLFF. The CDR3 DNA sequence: TGTGCCAGCAGCTGGGGGAGTGAAAAACTGTTTTTT.

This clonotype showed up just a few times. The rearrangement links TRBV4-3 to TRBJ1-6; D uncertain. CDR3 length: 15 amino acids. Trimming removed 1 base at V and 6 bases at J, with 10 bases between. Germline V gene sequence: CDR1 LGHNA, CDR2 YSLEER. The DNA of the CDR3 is TGCGCCAGCAGCCAAGTGGCAGCCCTTAATTCACCCCTCCACTTT. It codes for CASSQVAALNSPLHF.

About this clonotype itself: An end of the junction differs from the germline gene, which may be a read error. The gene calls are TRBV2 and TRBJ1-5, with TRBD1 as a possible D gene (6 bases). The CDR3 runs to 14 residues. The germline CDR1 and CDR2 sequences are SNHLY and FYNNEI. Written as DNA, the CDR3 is TGTGCCAGCAGTCTCCAGGGGAGCAGTCAGCCCCAGCATTTT. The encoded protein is CASSLQGSSQPQHF.

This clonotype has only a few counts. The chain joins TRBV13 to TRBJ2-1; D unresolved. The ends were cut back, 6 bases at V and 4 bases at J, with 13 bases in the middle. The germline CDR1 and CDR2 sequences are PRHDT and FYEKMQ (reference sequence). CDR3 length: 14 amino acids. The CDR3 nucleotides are TGTGCCAGCAGTCTGAACCCGAGGTACAATGAGCAGTTCTTC. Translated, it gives CASSLNPRYNEQFF.

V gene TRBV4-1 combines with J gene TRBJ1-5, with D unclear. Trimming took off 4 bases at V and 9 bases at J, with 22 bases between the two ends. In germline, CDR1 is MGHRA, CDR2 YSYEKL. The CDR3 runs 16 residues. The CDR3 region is CASSPQVASPRLPQHF. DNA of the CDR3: TGCGCCAGCAGCCCCCAGGTGGCAAGTCCAAGGCTGCCCCAGCATTTT.

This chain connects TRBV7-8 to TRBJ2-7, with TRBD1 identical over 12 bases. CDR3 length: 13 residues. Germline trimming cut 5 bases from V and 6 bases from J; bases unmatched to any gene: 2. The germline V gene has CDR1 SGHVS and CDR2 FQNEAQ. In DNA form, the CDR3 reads TGTGCCAGCAGCGGGGACAGGGGGCGCGAGCAGTACTTC. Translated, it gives CASSGDRGREQYF.

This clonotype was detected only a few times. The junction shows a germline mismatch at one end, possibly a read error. Here the CDR3 DNA reads TGTGCTAGCAGCTATGACCAGTGGTCCTACAATGAGCAGTTCTTC. Protein product: CASSYDQWSYNEQFF. This rearrangement joins TRBV7-7 to TRBJ2-1; no firm D call. The CDR3 is 15 amino acids. Germline CDR1 and CDR2: SSHAT and FNYEAQ (reference sequence).

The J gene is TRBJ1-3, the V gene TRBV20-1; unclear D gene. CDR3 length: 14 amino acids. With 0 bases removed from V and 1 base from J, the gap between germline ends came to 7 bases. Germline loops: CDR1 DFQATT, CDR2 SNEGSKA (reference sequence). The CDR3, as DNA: TGCAGTGCTAGAGATTTCCAGTCTGGAAACACCATATATTTT. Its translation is CSARDFQSGNTIYF.

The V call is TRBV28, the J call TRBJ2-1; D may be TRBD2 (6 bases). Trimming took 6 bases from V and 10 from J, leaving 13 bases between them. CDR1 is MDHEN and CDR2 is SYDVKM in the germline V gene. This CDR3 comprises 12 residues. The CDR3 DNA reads TGTGCCAGCAGCTTACTAGCCATAGAGCAGTTCTTC. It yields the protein CASSLLAIEQFF.

The CDR3 DNA reads TGTGCCAGCAGAGTAGCGGGGGGGCCTCGGGAGACCCAGTACTTC. This encodes CASRVAGGPRETQYF. The rearrangement links TRBV12-3 or TRBV12-4 to TRBJ2-7, with 11 nucleotides matching TRBD2. The last part of the DNA fits TRBJ2-5 better; the J call may be wrong. The CDR3 is 15 amino acids.

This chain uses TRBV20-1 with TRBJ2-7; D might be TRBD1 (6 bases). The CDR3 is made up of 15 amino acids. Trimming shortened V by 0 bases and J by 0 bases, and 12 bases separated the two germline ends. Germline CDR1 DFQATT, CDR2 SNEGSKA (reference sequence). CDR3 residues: CSAREPQGNSYEQYF. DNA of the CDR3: TGCAGTGCTAGAGAACCACAGGGAAACTCCTACGAGCAGTACTTC.

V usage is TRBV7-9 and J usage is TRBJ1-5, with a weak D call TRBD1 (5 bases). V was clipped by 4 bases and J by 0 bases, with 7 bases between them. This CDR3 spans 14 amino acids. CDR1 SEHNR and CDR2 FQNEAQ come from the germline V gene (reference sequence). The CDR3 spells CASSWGYSNQPQHF. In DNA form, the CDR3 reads TGTGCCAGCAGCTGGGGGTATAGCAATCAGCCCCAGCATTTT.

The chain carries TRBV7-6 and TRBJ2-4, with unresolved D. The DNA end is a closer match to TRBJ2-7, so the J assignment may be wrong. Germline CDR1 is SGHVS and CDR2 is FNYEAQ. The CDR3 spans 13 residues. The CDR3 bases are TGTGCCAGCAGCTTAGGCCTAGTAAGCGAGCAGTACTTC. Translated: CASSLGLVSEQYF.

The CDR3 loop is CASSVLDYRPEQYF. The CDR3, as DNA: TGTGCCAGCAGTGTCCTCGACTACCGTCCCGAGCAGTACTTC. The rearrangement joins TRBV28 to TRBJ2-7; the D gene is possibly TRBD2 (5 bases). The V and J ends lost 5 bases and 6 bases respectively, with 17 bases between them. CDR1 is MDHEN and CDR2 is SYDVKM in the germline V gene. The CDR3 consists of 14 residues.

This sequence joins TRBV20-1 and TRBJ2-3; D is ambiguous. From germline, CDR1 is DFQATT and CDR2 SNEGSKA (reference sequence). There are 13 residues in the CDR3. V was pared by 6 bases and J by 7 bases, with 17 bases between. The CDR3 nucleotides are TGCAGTGCACGAACTCCTGGCACGTATACGCAGTATTTT. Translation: CSARTPGTYTQYF.

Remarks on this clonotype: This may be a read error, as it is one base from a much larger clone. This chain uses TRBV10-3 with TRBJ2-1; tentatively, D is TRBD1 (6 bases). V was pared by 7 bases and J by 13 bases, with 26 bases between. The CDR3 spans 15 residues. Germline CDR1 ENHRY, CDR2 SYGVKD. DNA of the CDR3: TGTGCCATCAAGGAGGAGAAACAGGGACAAGAGACCCAGTTCTTC. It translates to CAIKEEKQGQETQFF.